The T cell receptor beta chain described here comes from a study of shared clonotypes between healthy human individuals. For the study at large: The plates for each donor numbered three CD4 naive, three CD4 memory, two CD8 naive and one CD8 memory.

Trimming left V 4 bases short and J 0 bases short, with 8 bases between. CDR3 length equals 14 residues. Germline V gene lookup returns CDR1 SGHDT and CDR2 YYEEEE. The repertoire was sequenced with immunoSEQ multiplex PCR; TCRdb's copy has only in-frame clones and lacks some. The sample includes a few million clones, less than 95% seen only once; the top ten take around 0.38%. Healthy adults negative for HIV, lacking recent acute infections or vaccinations, served as donors. This chain links TRBV5-6 with TRBJ1-3, with D hard to call. The sequence was obtained from a man aged 18 to 30 in good health. Some clones in this sample may be carry-over from other donors' samples. Sequenced: naive CD4+ T cells from PBMCs. Subset given: CD45RA+ positively selected. CDR3 coding DNA: TGTGCCAGCAGCGGGGTGAGCTCTGGAAACACCATATATTTT. Residues: CASSGVSSGNTIYF.